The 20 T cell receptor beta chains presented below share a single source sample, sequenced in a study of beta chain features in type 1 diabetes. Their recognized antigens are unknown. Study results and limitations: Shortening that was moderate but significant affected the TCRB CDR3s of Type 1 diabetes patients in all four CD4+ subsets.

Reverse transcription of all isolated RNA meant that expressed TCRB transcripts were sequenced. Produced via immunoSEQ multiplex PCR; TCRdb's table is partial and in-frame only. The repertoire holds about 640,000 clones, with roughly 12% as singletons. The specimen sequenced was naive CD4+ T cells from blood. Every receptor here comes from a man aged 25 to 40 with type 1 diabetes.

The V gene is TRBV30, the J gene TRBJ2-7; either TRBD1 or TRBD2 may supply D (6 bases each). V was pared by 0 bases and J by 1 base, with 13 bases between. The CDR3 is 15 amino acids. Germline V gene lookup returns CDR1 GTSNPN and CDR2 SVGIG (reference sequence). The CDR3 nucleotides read TGTGCCTGGAGTGTATCGGGGGCCGGTTCCTACGAGCAGTACTTC. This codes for CAWSVSGAGSYEQYF.

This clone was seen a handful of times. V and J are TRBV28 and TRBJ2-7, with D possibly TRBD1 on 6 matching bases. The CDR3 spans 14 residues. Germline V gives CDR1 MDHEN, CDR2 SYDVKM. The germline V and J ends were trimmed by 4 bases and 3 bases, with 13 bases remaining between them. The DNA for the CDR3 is TGTGCCAGCAGTTCGACAGGCGAAATCTACGAGCAGTACTTC. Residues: CASSSTGEIYEQYF.

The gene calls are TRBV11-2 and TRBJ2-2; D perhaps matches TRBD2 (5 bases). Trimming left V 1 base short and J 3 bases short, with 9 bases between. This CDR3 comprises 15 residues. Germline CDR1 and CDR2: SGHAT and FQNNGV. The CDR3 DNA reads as TGTGCCAGCAGCTTAGTAGGACTTCACACCGGGGAGCTGTTTTTT. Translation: CASSLVGLHTGELFF.

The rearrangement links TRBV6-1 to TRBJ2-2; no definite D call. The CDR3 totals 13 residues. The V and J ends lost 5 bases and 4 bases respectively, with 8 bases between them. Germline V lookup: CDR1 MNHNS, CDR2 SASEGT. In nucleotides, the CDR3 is TGTGCCAGCAGTTATGTGGGCACCGGGGAGCTGTTTTTT. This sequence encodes CASSYVGTGELFF.

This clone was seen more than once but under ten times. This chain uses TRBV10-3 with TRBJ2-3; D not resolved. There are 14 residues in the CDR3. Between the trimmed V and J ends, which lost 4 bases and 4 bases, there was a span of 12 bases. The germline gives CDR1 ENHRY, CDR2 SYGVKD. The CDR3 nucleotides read TGTGCCATCAGTGGACCCGGTGGGGCAGATACGCAGTATTTT. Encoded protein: CAISGPGGADTQYF.

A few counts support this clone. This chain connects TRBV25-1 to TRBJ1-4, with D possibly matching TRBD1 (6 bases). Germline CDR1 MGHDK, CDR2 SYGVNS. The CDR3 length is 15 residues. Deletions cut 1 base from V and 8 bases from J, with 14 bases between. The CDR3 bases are TGTGCCAGCAGTGAATCTAACAGGGTAGACGAAAAACTGTTTTTT. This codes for CASSESNRVDEKLFF. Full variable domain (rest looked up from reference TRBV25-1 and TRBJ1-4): EADIYQTPRYLVIGTGKKITLECSQTMGHDKMYWYQQDPGMELHLIHYSYGVNSTEKGDLSSESTVSRIRTEHFPLTLESARPSHTSQYLCASSESNRVDEKLFFGSGTQLSVL.

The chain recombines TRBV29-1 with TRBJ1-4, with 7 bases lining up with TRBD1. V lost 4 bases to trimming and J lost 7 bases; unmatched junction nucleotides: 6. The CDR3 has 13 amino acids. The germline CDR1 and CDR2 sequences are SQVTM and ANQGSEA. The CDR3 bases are TGCAGCGTTGCCAGGGGGAGCGGTGAAAAACTGTTTTTT. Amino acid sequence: CSVARGSGEKLFF.

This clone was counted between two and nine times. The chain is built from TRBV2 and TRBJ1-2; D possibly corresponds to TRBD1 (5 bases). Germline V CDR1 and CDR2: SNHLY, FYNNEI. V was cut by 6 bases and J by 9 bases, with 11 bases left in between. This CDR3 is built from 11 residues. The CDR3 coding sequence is TGTGCCAGCAGCCCACGGGGGAGCTACACCTTC. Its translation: CASSPRGSYTF.

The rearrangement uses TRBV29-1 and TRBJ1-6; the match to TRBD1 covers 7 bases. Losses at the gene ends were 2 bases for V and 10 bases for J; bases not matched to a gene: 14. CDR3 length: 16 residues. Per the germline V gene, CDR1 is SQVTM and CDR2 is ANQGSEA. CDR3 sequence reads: CSVESGTANDGSPLHF. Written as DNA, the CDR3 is TGCAGCGTTGAATCCGGGACAGCGAACGACGGGTCACCCCTCCACTTT. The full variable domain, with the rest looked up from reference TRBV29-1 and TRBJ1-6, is SAVISQKPSRDICQRGTSLTIQCQVDSQVTMMFWYRQQPGQSLTLIATANQGSEATYESGFVIDKFPISRPNLTFSTLTVSNMSPEDSSIYLCSVESGTANDGSPLHFGNGTRLTVT.

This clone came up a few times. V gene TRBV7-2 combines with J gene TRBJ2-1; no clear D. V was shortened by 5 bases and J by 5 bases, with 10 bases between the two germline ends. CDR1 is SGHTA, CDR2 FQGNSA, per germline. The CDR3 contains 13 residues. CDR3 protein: CASSPQKDNEQFF. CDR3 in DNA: TGTGCCAGCAGCCCCCAAAAGGACAATGAGCAGTTCTTC. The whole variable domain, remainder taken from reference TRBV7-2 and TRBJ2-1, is GAGVSQSPSNKVTEKGKDVELRCDPISGHTALYWYRQSLGQGLEFLIYFQGNSAPDKSGLPSDRFSAERTGGSVSTLTIQRTQQEDSAVYLCASSPQKDNEQFFGPGTRLTVL.

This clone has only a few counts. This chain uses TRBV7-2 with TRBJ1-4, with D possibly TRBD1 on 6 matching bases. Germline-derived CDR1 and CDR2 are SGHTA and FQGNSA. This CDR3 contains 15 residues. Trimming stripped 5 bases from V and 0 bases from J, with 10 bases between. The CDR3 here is CASSPGDTTNEKLFF. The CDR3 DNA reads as TGTGCCAGCAGCCCAGGGGATACAACTAATGAAAAACTGTTTTTT.

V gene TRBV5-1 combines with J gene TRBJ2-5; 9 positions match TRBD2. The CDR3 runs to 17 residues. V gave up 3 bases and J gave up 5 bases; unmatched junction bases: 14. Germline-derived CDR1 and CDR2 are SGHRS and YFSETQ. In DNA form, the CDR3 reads TGCGCCAGCAGCTCGGTACCCACTATAGCGGGGGAGGAGACCCAGTACTTC. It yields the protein CASSSVPTIAGEETQYF. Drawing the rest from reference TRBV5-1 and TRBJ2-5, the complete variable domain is KAGVTQTPRYLIKTRGQQVTLSCSPISGHRSVSWYQQTPGQGLQFLFEYFSETQRNKGNFPGRFSGRQFSNSRSEMNVSTLELGDSALYLCASSSVPTIAGEETQYFGPGTRLLVL.

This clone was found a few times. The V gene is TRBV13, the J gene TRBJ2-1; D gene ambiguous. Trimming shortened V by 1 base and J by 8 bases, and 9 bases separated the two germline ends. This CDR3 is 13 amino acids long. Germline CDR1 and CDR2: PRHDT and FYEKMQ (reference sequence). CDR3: CASSLEGLYEQFF. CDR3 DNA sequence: TGTGCCAGCAGCTTAGAAGGTCTATATGAGCAGTTCTTC.

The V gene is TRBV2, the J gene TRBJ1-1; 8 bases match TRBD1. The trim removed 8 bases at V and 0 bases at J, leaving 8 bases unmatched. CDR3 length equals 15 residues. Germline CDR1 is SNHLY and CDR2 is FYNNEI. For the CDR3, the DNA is TGTGCCAGCGTGGGGAGGGACAGGATGAACACTGAAGCTTTCTTT. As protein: CASVGRDRMNTEAFF. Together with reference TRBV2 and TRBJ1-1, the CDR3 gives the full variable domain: EPEVTQTPSHQVTQMGQEVILRCVPISNHLYFYWYRQILGQKVEFLVSFYNNEISEKSEIFDDQFSVERPDGSNFTLKIRSTKLEDSAMYFCASVGRDRMNTEAFFGQGTRLTVV.

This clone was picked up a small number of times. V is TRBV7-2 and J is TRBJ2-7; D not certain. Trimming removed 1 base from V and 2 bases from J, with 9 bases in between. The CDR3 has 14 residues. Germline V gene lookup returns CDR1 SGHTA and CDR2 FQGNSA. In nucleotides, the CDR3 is TGTGCCAGCAGCTTAGGGGATACCGCCTACGAGCAGTACTTC. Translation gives CASSLGDTAYEQYF.

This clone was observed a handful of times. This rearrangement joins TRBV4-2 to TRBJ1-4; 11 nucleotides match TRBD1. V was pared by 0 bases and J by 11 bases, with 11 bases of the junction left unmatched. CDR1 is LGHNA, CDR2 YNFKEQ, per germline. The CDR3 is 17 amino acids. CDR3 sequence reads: CASSQDLGTGGQPKLFF. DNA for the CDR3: TGTGCCAGCAGCCAAGATCTGGGGACAGGGGGTCAGCCGAAACTGTTTTTT.

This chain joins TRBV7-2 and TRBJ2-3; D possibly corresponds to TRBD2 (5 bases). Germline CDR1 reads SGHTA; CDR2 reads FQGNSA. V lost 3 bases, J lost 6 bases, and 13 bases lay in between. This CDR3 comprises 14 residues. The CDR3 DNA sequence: TGTGCCAGCAGCTTGGGTAATGGCGGGGATACGCAGTATTTT. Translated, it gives CASSLGNGGDTQYF.

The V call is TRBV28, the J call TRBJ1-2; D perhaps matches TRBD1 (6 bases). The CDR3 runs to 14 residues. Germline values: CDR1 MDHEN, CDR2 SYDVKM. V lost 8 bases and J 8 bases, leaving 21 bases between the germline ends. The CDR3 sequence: CASLGRDKMYGYTF. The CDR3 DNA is TGTGCCAGCCTAGGCCGGGACAAGATGTACGGCTACACCTTC.

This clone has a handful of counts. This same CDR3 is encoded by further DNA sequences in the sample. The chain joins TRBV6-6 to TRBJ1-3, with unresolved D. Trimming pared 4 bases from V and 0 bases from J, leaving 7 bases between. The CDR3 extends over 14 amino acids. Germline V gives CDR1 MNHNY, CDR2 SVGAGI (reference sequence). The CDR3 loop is CASSSQASGNTIYF. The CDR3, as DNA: TGTGCCAGCAGTTCACAAGCCTCTGGAAACACCATATATTTT.

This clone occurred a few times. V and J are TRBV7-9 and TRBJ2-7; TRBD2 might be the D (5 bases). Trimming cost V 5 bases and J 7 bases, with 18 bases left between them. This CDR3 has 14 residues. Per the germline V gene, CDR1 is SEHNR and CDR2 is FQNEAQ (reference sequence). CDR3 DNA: TGTGCCAGCAGCCCCCGCCGGGGTTCGGAGGAGCAGTACTTC. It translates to CASSPRRGSEEQYF.